A single sample gave rise to the 10 T cell receptor beta chains below, sequenced in a study of T-cell reconstitution after alpha-beta-depleted transplantation in children. Unique molecular identifiers were used to barcode this TCRbeta library. TCRdb called the PCR reads again in MiXCR, with one record for every CDR3 protein. The sample consists of 250,000 to 400,000 distinct CDR3 sequences, 23% of them appearing once. This specimen was PBMCs, mostly from graft donor cells, taken 180 days after TCRalphabeta/CD19-depleted stem cell transplant. The receptors derive from a male patient between 5 and 17 years old who had a stem cell transplant for acute lymphoblastic leukemia, so the T cells may come from the graft donor.

This clonotype was seen more than once but under ten times. At one boundary the junction diverges from the germline segment, which might be a read error. The chain combines TRBV10-3 with TRBJ1-6; D possibly corresponds to TRBD1 (5 bases). Looked up from germline, CDR1 is ENHRY and CDR2 is SYGVKD. The CDR3 covers 16 residues. DNA for the CDR3: TGTGCCATCAGGGACATCCAGAGCTCCTATAATTCAACCCTCCACTTT. Translating gives CAIRDIQSSYNSTLHF.

This rearrangement joins TRBV5-1 to TRBJ2-7, with 13 positions matching TRBD2. CDR1 and CDR2 from the germline V gene are SGHRS and YFSETQ. V dropped 4 bases and J dropped 2; count of bases not matched to a gene: 9. The CDR3 is 17 residues long. The CDR3 is CASSRGLAGVGAYEQYF. CDR3 sequence (DNA): TGCGCCAGCAGCCGAGGACTAGCGGGAGTGGGGGCCTACGAGCAGTACTTC.

This chain links TRBV6-5 with TRBJ2-2, with 7 bases identical to TRBD1. Trimming at V came to 0 bases and at J to 6 bases, leaving 4 bases not matched to a gene. Per germline, CDR1 MNHEY and CDR2 SVGAGI. CDR3 length equals 15 residues. CDR3: CASSYSTGSPGELFF. CDR3 nucleotides: TGTGCCAGCAGTTACTCGACAGGGTCCCCCGGGGAGCTGTTTTTT.

About this clonotype itself: The junction shows a germline mismatch at one end, possibly a read error. The V call is TRBV5-1, the J call TRBJ1-1; D uncertain. Germline lookup yields CDR1 SGHRS and CDR2 YFSETQ. The CDR3 loop spans 17 amino acids. CDR3 protein: CARSSFMLRPQWTEAFF. DNA for the CDR3: TGCGCCCGCAGCTCCTTCATGCTCAGACCCCAGTGGACTGAAGCTTTCTTT.

The chain links TRBV12-3 or TRBV12-4 to TRBJ2-1, with 9 positions matching TRBD1. The CDR3 consists of 15 residues. V was clipped by 6 bases and J by 6 bases; unmatched bases: 9. CDR3 in DNA: TGTGCCAGCAGCCCCCAGGGACAGGGTGGCAATGAGCAGTTCTTC. Translated: CASSPQGQGGNEQFF.

DNA of the CDR3: TGCAGTGCTAGTCAGCGGGAGAGGAAGACCCAGTACTTC. Protein sequence: CSASQRERKTQYF. V gene TRBV20-1 combines with J gene TRBJ2-5; 8 bases are shared with TRBD2. Trimming at V came to 3 bases and at J to 6 bases, leaving 6 bases not matched to a gene. The CDR3 has 13 residues. CDR1 DFQATT and CDR2 SNEGSKA come from the germline V gene (reference sequence).

The V call is TRBV20-1, the J call TRBJ1-3; D gene unclear. CDR1 is DFQATT and CDR2 is SNEGSKA in the germline V gene (reference sequence). The ends were cut back, 7 bases at V and 0 bases at J, with 19 bases in the middle. The CDR3 runs 16 residues. The CDR3 sequence is CSVQDLGPSSGNTIYF. In nucleotides, the CDR3 is TGCAGTGTTCAGGACCTCGGGCCTAGCTCTGGAAACACCATATATTTT.

This clonotype has only a few counts. The V and J genes are TRBV7-2 and TRBJ2-1, with TRBD2 matching over 10 bases. The CDR3 is made up of 15 amino acids. Germline assignment: CDR1 SGHTA and CDR2 FQGNSA. V shed 1 base, J shed 7 bases, and the junction held 4 bases outside the gene matches. The chain's CDR3 is CASSLDGTSDNEQFF. In DNA, the CDR3 is TGTGCCAGCAGCTTAGATGGGACTAGCGATAATGAGCAGTTCTTC.

The chain is built from TRBV4-1 and TRBJ2-1; 14 nucleotides line up with TRBD2. Looked up from germline, CDR1 is MGHRA and CDR2 is YSYEKL. This CDR3 has 21 amino acids. After removal of 1 base from V and 6 bases from J, the junction contained 17 bases not matched to a gene. For the CDR3, the DNA is TGCGCCAGCAGCCAAGTCTGGACAGTGAAACGTGGGACTAGCGGGAGCAATGAGCAGTTCTTC. Translation: CASSQVWTVKRGTSGSNEQFF.

This clonotype appeared a few times. The CDR3 protein is CASSLGRGLPYEQYF. The CDR3 nucleotides read TGTGCCAGCAGCCTCGGGAGGGGACTACCCTACGAGCAGTACTTC. The J gene is TRBJ2-7, the V gene TRBV9, with 8 bases matching TRBD2. This CDR3 contains 15 residues. The trim removed 4 bases at V and 2 bases at J, leaving 8 bases unmatched. CDR1 is SGDLS, CDR2 YYNGEE, per germline.